A single sample is the source of the 27 T cell receptor beta chains below, sequenced in a study of blood T cell repertoires in COVID-19. TCRdb's table, derived via immunoSEQ multiplex PCR, lists solely in-frame clones and lacks some. The table shows fewer than 80,000 clones, with around 90% occurring only once. Sequenced input: peripheral blood. All receptors derive from a woman older than 75 with active or convalescent COVID-19.

The chain couples TRBV5-6 to TRBJ1-4, with TRBD1 identical over 12 bases. The germline V gene has CDR1 SGHDT and CDR2 YYEEEE. With 5 bases clipped from V and 8 bases from J, the junction kept 7 bases outside the gene matches. This CDR3 region has 15 residues. The CDR3 loop is CASRRRGTGGEKLFF. DNA for the CDR3: TGTGCCAGCAGGCGTCGGGGGACAGGGGGCGAAAAACTGTTTTTT.

The chain employs TRBV5-4 and TRBJ2-1; D is perhaps TRBD1 (5 bases). In germline, CDR1 is SGHNT, CDR2 YYREEE (reference sequence). This CDR3 has 15 amino acids. Trimming cost V 0 bases and J 7 bases, with 14 bases left between them. This CDR3 reads CASSLDPGSGNEQFF. Written as DNA, the CDR3 is TGTGCCAGCAGCTTGGATCCAGGGTCAGGAAATGAGCAGTTCTTC.

The chain combines TRBV19 with TRBJ2-1, with 7 bases that match TRBD1. With 2 bases clipped from V and 9 bases from J, the junction kept 16 bases outside the gene matches. The CDR3 runs 17 residues. Germline V gene sequence: CDR1 LNHDA, CDR2 SQIVND (reference sequence). CDR3 sequence reads: CASSIKDRVGFNSEQFF. Here the CDR3 DNA reads TGTGCCAGTAGTATAAAAGACAGGGTGGGGTTTAATTCTGAGCAGTTCTTC.

The chain joins TRBV19 to TRBJ1-2, with TRBD1 identical over 9 bases. The CDR3 totals 14 residues. From germline, CDR1 is LNHDA and CDR2 SQIVND (reference sequence). The V and J ends lost 6 bases and 5 bases, in that order; junction bases with no gene match: 7. The DNA of the CDR3 is TGTGCCAGTAGATCGGGACAGGGACTTTATGGCTACACCTTC. Translation gives CASRSGQGLYGYTF.

The chain links TRBV19 to TRBJ2-7; 11 nucleotides match TRBD1. This CDR3 spans 14 amino acids. V was clipped by 6 bases and J by 5 bases; unmatched bases: 6. Germline CDR1 LNHDA, CDR2 SQIVND (reference sequence). The CDR3 protein is CASSSGTGGDEQYF. The CDR3 DNA reads TGTGCCAGTAGCTCCGGGACAGGGGGGGACGAGCAGTACTTC.

The V call is TRBV6-5, the J call TRBJ2-2, with TRBD1 as a possible D gene (6 bases). Germline V lookup: CDR1 MNHEY, CDR2 SVGAGI. V was shortened by 7 bases and J by 6 bases, with 12 bases between the two germline ends. The CDR3 extends over 13 amino acids. The CDR3 DNA reads as TGTGCCAGCAATTCAGGGGCGGCCGGGGAGCTGTTTTTT. Translation gives CASNSGAAGELFF.

V usage is TRBV6-5 and J usage is TRBJ1-3; the D is unclear. The CDR3 sequence is 13 residues long. V lost 8 bases, J lost 1 base, and 9 bases lay in between. Germline CDR1 is MNHEY and CDR2 is SVGAGI. The CDR3: CASAGMSGNTIYF. The DNA of the CDR3 is TGTGCCAGCGCAGGAATGTCTGGAAACACCATATATTTT.

The V call is TRBV6-2 or TRBV6-3, the J call TRBJ1-1; possible D gene TRBD1, 6 bases. This CDR3 region has 14 residues. CDR1 and CDR2 (germline): MNHEY, SVGEGT. The V and J ends lost 0 bases and 6 bases respectively, with 11 bases between them. For the CDR3, the DNA is TGTGCCAGCAGTTACTCAGGGGGTAGGGCTGAAGCTTTCTTT. It yields the protein CASSYSGGRAEAFF.

The CDR3 is CASSPLEWNTEAFF. The DNA for the CDR3 is TGTGCCAGCAGCCCCCTAGAGTGGAACACTGAAGCTTTCTTT. V usage is TRBV7-6 and J usage is TRBJ1-1; D is uncertain. The CDR3 covers 14 residues. Germline V gene lookup returns CDR1 SGHVS and CDR2 FNYEAQ. The V and J ends lost 5 bases and 1 base respectively, with 11 bases between them.

CDR3 loop: CASSMVGNTEAFF. In DNA, the CDR3 is TGTGCCAGTAGTATGGTGGGCAACACTGAAGCTTTCTTT. The rearrangement links TRBV19 to TRBJ1-1; D is unclear. The CDR3 sequence is 13 residues long. The V gene lost 3 bases and the J gene lost 2 bases, with 7 bases spanning the gap. Germline loops: CDR1 LNHDA, CDR2 SQIVND (reference sequence).

This rearrangement joins TRBV19 to TRBJ1-2; D is unclear. The ends were cut back, 3 bases at V and 4 bases at J, with 9 bases in the middle. The CDR3 totals 13 residues. Germline V gene lookup returns CDR1 LNHDA and CDR2 SQIVND (reference sequence). DNA for the CDR3: TGTGCCAGTAGTATCATGGGAGGCTATGGCTACACCTTC. Translating gives CASSIMGGYGYTF. The full variable domain, with the rest looked up from reference TRBV19 and TRBJ1-2, is DGGITQSPKYLFRKEGQNVTLSCEQNLNHDAMYWYRQDPGQGLRLIYYSQIVNDFQKGDIAEGYSVSREKKESFPLTVTSAQKNPTAFYLCASSIMGGYGYTFGSGTRLTVV.

This clone occurred once. The chain uses TRBV5-4 and TRBJ2-3, with D maybe TRBD2 (6 bases). CDR1 SGHNT and CDR2 YYREEE come from the germline V gene (reference sequence). This CDR3 has 13 residues. V was pared by 4 bases and J by 6 bases, with 12 bases between. The CDR3 here is CASSPGRGDTQYF. CDR3 in DNA: TGTGCCAGCAGCCCAGGACGGGGGGATACGCAGTATTTT.

The gene calls are TRBV2 and TRBJ2-7; 7 bases are shared with TRBD1. The CDR3 runs to 16 residues. Germline values: CDR1 SNHLY, CDR2 FYNNEI. V lost 6 bases and J lost 9; bases outside the gene matches: 20. The CDR3 region is CASSSPDRDLPTRQYF. CDR3 bases: TGTGCCAGCAGCTCTCCCGACAGGGACCTACCTACGAGGCAGTACTTC.

The gene calls are TRBV4-3 and TRBJ1-2; TRBD1 agrees at 7 bases. CDR1 is LGHNA, CDR2 YSLEER, per germline. CDR3 length: 16 residues. The V and J ends lost 4 bases and 8 bases, in that order; junction bases with no gene match: 16. CDR3 bases: TGCGCCAGCAGCCTTGGAGGGGCAGGGGGAGGAGGGGGCTACACCTTC. It specifies CASSLGGAGGGGGYTF.

The chain uses TRBV27 and TRBJ2-7; TRBD1 is a possible D gene (6 bases). V was clipped by 5 bases and J by 7 bases, with 30 bases between them. Germline V gene lookup returns CDR1 MNHEY and CDR2 SMNVEV (reference sequence). This CDR3 is built from 18 residues. The CDR3 DNA reads as TGTGCCAGCAGTCCCCCCGGGACACCCTACTCTAGAAGGGGAGAGCAGTACTTC. This encodes CASSPPGTPYSRRGEQYF.

This chain links TRBV3-1 (or the pseudogene TRBV3-2) with TRBJ1-2, with 8 positions matching TRBD1. Germline CDR1 is LGHDT and CDR2 is YNNKEL (reference sequence). The CDR3 is made up of 15 amino acids. Trimming took 1 base from V and 8 from J; bases not matched to a gene: 9. CDR3 protein: CASSQGPGGASGYTF. CDR3 nucleotide sequence: TGTGCCAGCAGCCAAGGGCCAGGGGGCGCGTCGGGCTACACCTTC.

The chain employs TRBV7-3 and TRBJ1-2, with TRBD1 identical over 8 bases. The CDR3 has 14 amino acids. Trimming at V came to 3 bases and at J to 10 bases, leaving 10 bases not matched to a gene. CDR1 and CDR2 from the germline V gene are SGHTA and FQGTGA. In DNA, the CDR3 is TGTGCCAGCAGCTTGACAGGGGAGAAGTCTGACTACACCTTC. Translation gives CASSLTGEKSDYTF.

V usage is TRBV28 and J usage is TRBJ1-1; no clear D. CDR1 is MDHEN, CDR2 SYDVKM, per germline. This CDR3 contains 15 residues. With 7 bases removed from V and 7 bases from J, the gap between germline ends came to 22 bases. CDR3: CASIFEGFLRDEAFF. The CDR3 bases are TGTGCCAGCATCTTTGAGGGCTTTCTAAGGGATGAAGCTTTCTTT.

The chain couples TRBV7-2 to TRBJ2-6; a possible D gene is TRBD1 (5 bases). CDR1 is SGHTA and CDR2 is FQGNSA in the germline V gene. Trimming removed 10 bases at V and 0 bases at J, with 13 bases between. This CDR3 spans 15 amino acids. The CDR3 DNA is TGTGCCATAAGACAGAGACACTCTGGGGCCAACGTCCTGACTTTC. This encodes CAIRQRHSGANVLTF.

This clone was picked up one time. This chain uses TRBV5-1 with TRBJ1-2; D not resolved. This CDR3 is built from 15 residues. V was cut by 5 bases and J by 8 bases, with 22 bases left in between. CDR1 and CDR2 from the germline V gene are SGHRS and YFSETQ. CDR3: CASRLTLISVGGYTF. The CDR3 DNA reads TGCGCCAGCAGGTTGACCCTTATAAGCGTCGGGGGCTACACCTTC. Complete variable domain (other parts from reference TRBV5-1 and TRBJ1-2): KAGVTQTPRYLIKTRGQQVTLSCSPISGHRSVSWYQQTPGQGLQFLFEYFSETQRNKGNFPGRFSGRQFSNSRSEMNVSTLELGDSALYLCASRLTLISVGGYTFGSGTRLTVV.

The chain uses TRBV5-6 and TRBJ1-5, with TRBD1 identical over 7 bases. Unmatched junction bases numbered 16, after V lost 7 bases and J lost 0 bases. The CDR3 is 18 amino acids. In germline, CDR1 is SGHDT, CDR2 YYEEEE. The CDR3 sequence: CASSRRMTGISSNQPQHF. The CDR3 DNA is TGTGCCAGCTCGCGCCGGATGACAGGGATATCTAGCAATCAGCCCCAGCATTTT.

This chain uses TRBV7-9 with TRBJ1-2; maybe TRBD1 (5 bases). Trimming shortened V by 0 bases and J by 7 bases, and 15 bases separated the two germline ends. This CDR3 contains 15 residues. CDR1 is SEHNR and CDR2 is FQNEAQ in the germline V gene (reference sequence). CDR3 sequence (DNA): TGTGCCAGCAGCTTAGCAGGGTCAGGGCCGTCTGGCTACACCTTC. Its protein product is CASSLAGSGPSGYTF.

The V and J genes are TRBV3-1 (or the pseudogene TRBV3-2) and TRBJ2-7; 11 bases are shared with TRBD2. CDR1 and CDR2 from the germline V gene are LGHDT and YNNKEL (reference sequence). The trim removed 1 base at V and 0 bases at J, leaving 8 bases unmatched. The CDR3 is 18 amino acids. The CDR3, as DNA: TGTGCCAGCAGCCAAGTTCGGATGACTAGCGGGGACTCCTACGAGCAGTACTTC. Protein sequence: CASSQVRMTSGDSYEQYF.

The count of this clone is one. This chain links TRBV19 with TRBJ2-2; 9 bases are shared with TRBD2. CDR3 size: 17 residues. V trimming: 3 bases; J trimming: 3 bases; junction bases outside the gene matches: 8. Looked up from germline, CDR1 is LNHDA and CDR2 is SQIVND (reference sequence). CDR3 residues: CASSMALAGTDTGELFF. The DNA for the CDR3 is TGTGCCAGTAGTATGGCGCTAGCGGGGACCGACACCGGGGAGCTGTTTTTT.

The DNA of the CDR3 is TGTGCCAGCAGCATAAGCGGGGGGTTGAATGAGCAGTTCTTC. Residues: CASSISGGLNEQFF. The V and J genes are TRBV9 and TRBJ2-1; the match to TRBD2 covers 9 bases. Germline trimming cut 4 bases from V and 7 bases from J; bases unmatched to any gene: 6. The CDR3 contains 14 residues. The V gene's germline CDR1 is SGDLS and CDR2 YYNGEE. Based on the CDR3 plus reference TRBV9 and TRBJ2-1, the full variable domain is DSGVTQTPKHLITATGQRVTLRCSPRSGDLSVYWYQQSLDQGLQFLIQYYNGEERAKGNILERFSAQQFPDLHSELNLSSLELGDSALYFCASSISGGLNEQFFGPGTRLTVL.

This chain joins TRBV5-6 and TRBJ2-7, with TRBD1 matching over 10 bases. Looked up from germline, CDR1 is SGHDT and CDR2 is YYEEEE. V was pared by 4 bases and J by 11 bases, with 15 bases of the junction left unmatched. The CDR3 is 15 amino acids. The CDR3: CASSPGGTGVVREYF. CDR3 coding DNA: TGTGCCAGCAGCCCTGGGGGGACAGGGGTAGTTAGGGAGTACTTC.

This chain uses TRBV12-2 with TRBJ1-1. TRBV12-2 has pseudogene status. This CDR3 is 14 amino acids long. The CDR3 DNA sequence: TGTGCAAGTCGCTTAGCGGCTGTCCCGGGGGGGGCTTTCTTT. It specifies CASRLAAVPGGAFF.